The table lists the clone carrying this T cell receptor beta chain with many counts. The antigen is not known. TCRdb re-called the RACE reads through MiXCR, storing one row per CDR3 protein. The sample has 96,000 or so distinct CDR3 sequences, approximately 8.6% seen once; the top ten hold 2% to 2.5%. This entry is derived from a study of human T cells and chemical hapten exposure. About the study: The upper back received 0.01% DPC by patch testing, with results read at 6 days.

Time point here: patch test 2, 6 weeks after DPC sensitization. Treatment in this sample: therapeutic diphenylcyclopropenone sensitization with weekly scalp DPC. Findings and limits, study-wide: Against controls, expanded TCRs gave rise to significantly more large CDR3 similarity clusters.

The sample in question was whole blood, obtained in connection with sensitization to the hapten diphenylcyclopropenone (DPC). This sequence was found in a woman aged 35 to 49 with alopecia areata. Some clones in this sample may be carry-over from other donors' samples.

CDR3 sequence reads: CASSGEREGYNEQFF. The CDR3, as DNA: TGTGCCAGCAGTGGGGAGCGGGAGGGTTACAATGAGCAGTTCTTC. V and J are TRBV2 and TRBJ2-1; 10 bases are a match to TRBD2. This CDR3 has 15 residues. The V gene end was trimmed by 4 bases and the J gene end by 4 bases; junction bases not matched to a gene: 4. Germline CDR1 and CDR2: SNHLY and FYNNEI.